A selection of T cell receptor beta chains follows, all from one sample in a study of blood T cell repertoires in COVID-19. Data came from immunoSEQ multiplex PCR; TCRdb stores just in-frame clones and leaves some out. The sample contains approximately 80,000 clones, roughly 80% of which appear only once. Sequenced sample: peripheral blood. All receptors derive from a human donor in a cohort sampled during active COVID-19. Each CDR3 is given with its conserved first and last residue. The D gene is left open where the match is weak. Clone size, where shown, is once, few, many, or a class for clones that have expanded.

j_gene | v_gene | abundance | d_gene | CDR3aa | CDR3nt
TRBJ1-2 | TRBV9 | once | . | CASSHQGGYTF | TGTGCCAGCAGTCACCAGGGGGGCTACACCTTC
TRBJ2-2 | TRBV6-1 | . | . | CASSGDGGGYTGELFF | TGTGCCAGCAGTGGAGACGGGGGTGGGTACACCGGGGAGCTGTTTTTT
TRBJ2-1 | TRBV5-1 | . | . | CASSGGADSYNEQFF | TGCGCCAGCAGCGGTGGAGCGGACTCCTACAATGAGCAGTTCTTC
TRBJ2-2 | TRBV19 | . | . | CASSFGTLTGELFF | TGTGCCAGTAGTTTCGGGACTCTCACCGGGGAGCTGTTTTTT
TRBJ1-5 | TRBV12-3/TRBV12-4 | . | . | CASSKGDQPQHF | TGTGCCAGCTCTAAAGGGGATCAGCCCCAGCATTTT
TRBJ1-4 | TRBV5-6 | . | . | CASSLATGMVDEKLFF | TGTGCCAGCAGCTTGGCAACAGGGATGGTTGATGAAAAACTGTTTTTT
TRBJ1-1 | TRBV5-1 | few | . | CASSLEGVTEAFF | TGCGCCAGCAGCTTGGAAGGGGTTACTGAAGCTTTCTTT
TRBJ2-5 | TRBV3-1/TRBV3-2 | few | . | CASSQVRETQYF | TGTGCCAGCAGCCAAGTTCGGGAGACCCAGTACTTC
TRBJ1-4 | TRBV5-5 | few | TRBD1 | CASTMGSGQGAEKLFF | TGTGCCAGCACCATGGGCTCGGGACAGGGAGCCGAAAAACTGTTTTTT
TRBJ2-5 | TRBV30 | . | TRBD1 | CAWDTGQGQETQYF | TGTGCCTGGGACACCGGACAGGGTCAAGAGACCCAGTACTTC